The 26 T cell receptor beta chains reported below all come from one sample, sequenced in a study of cytomegalovirus exposure and HLA in healthy donors. With 60 Vbeta and 13 Jbeta primers, the PCR was carried out. The table came from immunoSEQ multiplex PCR; TCRdb's copy has only in-frame clones and leaves some out. The data contain some 190,000 clones, roughly 88% of them singletons. Material: PBMCs. These receptors were obtained from a boy aged 2-9 years in good health and CMV-seronegative.

V gene TRBV6-1 combines with J gene TRBJ1-1; D not resolved. The CDR3 loop spans 14 amino acids. V lost 6 bases to trimming and J lost 4 bases, with 15 bases between them. CDR1 MNHNS and CDR2 SASEGT come from the germline V gene. CDR3 in amino acids: CASSQSRSFTEAFF. The CDR3 region has the DNA TGTGCCAGCAGCCAAAGCAGGTCTTTCACTGAAGCTTTCTTT.

This clone was seen a single time. This chain joins TRBV6-5 and TRBJ1-2, with 10 bases fitting TRBD1. J gave up 3 bases and V 4 bases, and 2 bases lay outside the gene matches. The CDR3 contains 14 residues. The germline V gene has CDR1 MNHEY and CDR2 SVGAGI. The CDR3 DNA is TGTGCCAGCAGTTCCGGGACAGGGGACTATGGCTACACCTTC. The encoded protein is CASSSGTGDYGYTF.

The chain employs TRBV4-1 and TRBJ2-4; D may be TRBD1 (6 bases). Germline V gives CDR1 MGHRA, CDR2 YSYEKL. V gave up 3 bases and J gave up 2 bases, with 11 bases separating them. The CDR3 covers 15 residues. This chain's CDR3 is CASSQWTATKNIQYF. The CDR3, as DNA: TGCGCCAGCAGCCAGTGGACAGCTACCAAAAACATTCAGTACTTC.

This clone was observed a handful of times. This chain connects TRBV9 to TRBJ1-5, with D perhaps matching TRBD1 (6 bases). The CDR3 is 16 residues long. Per the germline V gene, CDR1 is SGDLS and CDR2 is YYNGEE. V was shortened by 3 bases and J by 0 bases, with 13 bases between the two germline ends. The CDR3 loop is CASSEGHEYSNQPQHF. The DNA for the CDR3 is TGTGCCAGCAGCGAGGGACACGAGTATAGCAATCAGCCCCAGCATTTT.

CDR3 coding DNA: TGTGCCAGCAGCTTGACGGCGGGAGCTTCCAATGAGCAGTTCTTC. Amino acids: CASSLTAGASNEQFF. This sequence joins TRBV5-6 and TRBJ2-1; 7 positions agree with TRBD2. The trim removed 1 base at V and 6 bases at J, leaving 7 bases unmatched. Germline lookup yields CDR1 SGHDT and CDR2 YYEEEE. The CDR3 sequence is 15 residues long.

This CDR3 reads CASSDQGRDAKNEQFF. DNA of the CDR3: TGTGCCAGCAGCGATCAGGGCAGGGATGCTAAAAATGAGCAGTTCTTC. The chain employs TRBV11-1 and TRBJ2-1, with a possible D match to TRBD1 (5 bases). Trimming took off 5 bases at V and 7 bases at J, with 21 bases between the two ends. Germline values: CDR1 SGHAT, CDR2 FQDESV (reference sequence). The CDR3 length is 16 residues. The full variable domain, in which reference TRBV11-1 and TRBJ2-1 provide the parts outside the CDR3, is EAEVAQSPRYKITEKSQAVAFWCDPISGHATLYWYRQILGQGPELLVQFQDESVVDDSQLPKDRFSAERLKGVDSTLKIQPAELGDSAMYLCASSDQGRDAKNEQFFGPGTRLTVL.

V is TRBV11-3 and J is TRBJ2-1; possibly TRBD2 for D (6 bases). The germline CDR1 and CDR2 sequences are SGHNT and YENEEA. The CDR3 runs to 14 residues. V lost 1 base and J 9 bases, leaving 13 bases between the germline ends. The DNA of the CDR3 is TGTGCCAGCAGCTTAGCGGGGAGGTCCGGTGAGCAGTTCTTC. It yields the protein CASSLAGRSGEQFF.

The J gene is TRBJ1-1, the V gene TRBV6-5, with 7 bases that match TRBD1. With 2 bases clipped from V and 8 bases from J, the junction kept 5 bases outside the gene matches. The CDR3 extends over 13 amino acids. CDR1 MNHEY and CDR2 SVGAGI come from the germline V gene. CDR3 coding DNA: TGTGCCAGCAGTTACGACAGGGTAACCGAAGCTTTCTTT. Translation: CASSYDRVTEAFF.

This clone came up once. The chain uses TRBV5-1 and TRBJ2-1; 8 bases match TRBD2. J lost 7 bases, V lost 0 bases, and 3 bases had no gene match. Germline V gene data show CDR1 as SGHRS and CDR2 as YFSETQ. The CDR3 runs 14 residues. The CDR3 is CASSLDLAGNEQFF. The CDR3, as DNA: TGCGCCAGCAGCTTGGATTTAGCGGGGAATGAGCAGTTCTTC.

The chain joins TRBV4-3 to TRBJ1-4, with TRBD1 matching over 7 bases. V shed 2 bases and J 7 bases; nucleotides not matched to a gene: 10. The CDR3 is 16 amino acids. Germline V gives CDR1 LGHNA, CDR2 YSLEER. For the CDR3, the DNA is TGCGCCAGCAGCCAATGGGCTATGAACAGGGGTGAAAAACTGTTTTTT. This translates into CASSQWAMNRGEKLFF.

This sequence joins TRBV11-2 and TRBJ1-2, with TRBD1 matching 8 bases. The germline gives CDR1 SGHAT, CDR2 FQNNGV. The CDR3 sequence is 16 residues long. J was trimmed by 0 bases and V by 4 bases; bases with no gene match: 7. CDR3 nucleotide sequence: TGTGCCAGCAGCTATCCAACAGGGGGAACTAACTATGGCTACACCTTC. Translation: CASSYPTGGTNYGYTF.

The rearrangement joins TRBV19 to TRBJ1-2, with D tentatively TRBD1 (5 bases). Germline V lookup: CDR1 LNHDA, CDR2 SQIVND (reference sequence). Trimming removed 2 bases at V and 4 bases at J, with 20 bases between. The CDR3 length is 17 residues. CDR3: CASSIRSTARFSYGYTF. The CDR3 coding sequence is TGTGCCAGTAGTATACGTTCGACAGCAAGATTCTCCTATGGCTACACCTTC.

The gene calls are TRBV5-1 and TRBJ2-5, with 14 positions matching TRBD2. Germline trimming cut 4 bases from V and 0 bases from J; bases unmatched to any gene: 2. Germline CDR1 and CDR2: SGHRS and YFSETQ. The CDR3 totals 16 residues. The CDR3 protein is CASSPGLAGDQETQYF. The CDR3 nucleotides read TGCGCCAGCAGCCCGGGACTAGCGGGGGACCAAGAGACCCAGTACTTC.

The rearrangement links TRBV12-5 to TRBJ1-1; TRBD1 is a possible D gene (6 bases). This CDR3 region has 16 residues. V lost 6 bases and J 5 bases, leaving 22 bases between the germline ends. Germline loops: CDR1 LGHNT, CDR2 FRNRAP. In nucleotides, the CDR3 is TGTGCTAGTGGCCTCACCCGTCCTACAGGGCAAACTGAAGCTTTCTTT. It specifies CASGLTRPTGQTEAFF.

V and J are TRBV5-1 and TRBJ2-1; 7 nucleotides agree with TRBD1. Germline V gives CDR1 SGHRS, CDR2 YFSETQ. The V segment lost 1 base and the J segment 8 bases; nucleotides outside the gene matches: 3. The CDR3 contains 13 residues. Here the CDR3 DNA reads TGCGCCAGCAGCTTGCGACAGGGAGATGAGCAGTTCTTC. Encoded protein: CASSLRQGDEQFF.

This rearrangement joins TRBV27 to TRBJ2-5, with D possibly matching TRBD2 (6 bases). Germline loops: CDR1 MNHEY, CDR2 SMNVEV (reference sequence). CDR3 size: 16 residues. The V end lost 4 bases, the J end lost 5 bases, and 20 bases lay between the germline ends. The CDR3 is CASSSRTAAGSETQYF. The CDR3 DNA is TGTGCCAGCAGTTCACGGACGGCCGCGGGATCCGAGACCCAGTACTTC.

The V gene is TRBV27, the J gene TRBJ1-1, with TRBD1 as a possible D gene (5 bases). This CDR3 is built from 14 residues. V was shortened by 6 bases and J by 1 base, with 12 bases between the two germline ends. Germline lookup yields CDR1 MNHEY and CDR2 SMNVEV (reference sequence). CDR3 DNA sequence: TGTGCCAGCAGCCAACTTAGGGGGAACACTGAAGCTTTCTTT. It encodes CASSQLRGNTEAFF.

The V call is TRBV2, the J call TRBJ1-5, with 8 bases matching TRBD1. V gave up 6 bases and J gave up 8 bases; unmatched junction bases: 12. This CDR3 is 15 amino acids long. The germline gives CDR1 SNHLY, CDR2 FYNNEI. The CDR3 sequence: CASRGGRGPKEPQHF. As DNA, the CDR3 is TGTGCCAGCAGGGGAGGCAGGGGGCCTAAGGAGCCCCAGCATTTT.

This clone was recorded a few times. The gene calls are TRBV6-1 and TRBJ1-5, with a possible D match to TRBD1 (5 bases). The ends were cut back, 3 bases at V and 1 base at J, with 10 bases in the middle. The germline V gene has CDR1 MNHNS and CDR2 SASEGT. CDR3 size: 15 residues. The CDR3: CASSEVRGSNQPQHF. CDR3 DNA sequence: TGTGCCAGCAGTGAGGTCCGGGGGAGCAATCAGCCCCAGCATTTT.

The chain employs TRBV21-1 and TRBJ1-3. TRBV21-1 is deemed a pseudogene. This CDR3 comprises 18 residues. The CDR3 spells CASSKVVGGLRSGNTIYF. CDR3 nucleotide sequence: TGTGCCAGCAGCAAAGTAGTGGGAGGATTGCGAAGTGGAAACACCATATATTTT.

The rearrangement uses TRBV9 and TRBJ1-2, with D possibly TRBD1 on 5 matching bases. The V gene's germline CDR1 is SGDLS and CDR2 YYNGEE. CDR3 length equals 15 residues. The ends were cut back, 3 bases at V and 8 bases at J, with 20 bases in the middle. The CDR3 reads CASSATGGPSWGYTF. The DNA of the CDR3 is TGTGCCAGCAGCGCCACGGGGGGACCTTCCTGGGGCTACACCTTC.

The chain joins TRBV10-3 to TRBJ2-1, with unresolved D. V was pared by 3 bases and J by 2 bases, with 14 bases between. The germline gives CDR1 ENHRY, CDR2 SYGVKD. This CDR3 is built from 16 residues. The CDR3 nucleotides read TGTGCCATCAGTGATGAGCTTGTAGTGACCTACAATGAGCAGTTCTTC. It codes for CAISDELVVTYNEQFF.

The chain uses TRBV6-1 and TRBJ2-7; 8 nucleotides match TRBD1. The CDR3 runs 17 residues. After removal of 1 base from V and 4 bases from J, the junction contained 12 bases not matched to a gene. Germline V lookup: CDR1 MNHNS, CDR2 SASEGT. In DNA, the CDR3 is TGTGCCAGCAGTGAAGGACAGGGGTGGAAAACCAATTACGAGCAGTACGTC. Its translation is CASSEGQGWKTNYEQYV.

V usage is TRBV6-6 and J usage is TRBJ1-2, with a weak D call TRBD1 (6 bases). V shed 6 bases and J shed 8 bases, with 16 bases lying between them. Germline V gene data show CDR1 as MNHNY and CDR2 as SVGAGI (reference sequence). The CDR3 covers 13 residues. CDR3 loop: CASSPRQDRGYTF. In DNA, the CDR3 is TGTGCCAGCAGCCCCCGACAGGACCGAGGCTACACCTTC.

The J gene is TRBJ2-7, the V gene TRBV6-5; 12 nucleotides agree with TRBD2. Germline assignment: CDR1 MNHEY and CDR2 SVGAGI. This CDR3 region has 14 residues. V was clipped by 5 bases and J by 5 bases; unmatched bases: 4. The CDR3 DNA follows: TGTGCCAGCAGTCGACTAGCGGGAGACAACGAGCAGTACTTC. Its translation is CASSRLAGDNEQYF.

The rearrangement joins TRBV30 to TRBJ1-1; D might be TRBD1 (6 bases). The CDR3 is made up of 15 amino acids. V was clipped by 2 bases and J by 8 bases, with 21 bases between them. The germline CDR1 and CDR2 sequences are GTSNPN and SVGIG (reference sequence). CDR3 nucleotides: TGTGCCTGGAGTCCAGGGGCGCGGTCGGGGGGGGAAGCTTTCTTT. Encoded protein: CAWSPGARSGGEAFF.